A single sample is the source of the 28 T cell receptor beta chains below, sequenced in a study of blood T cell repertoires in COVID-19. Clones were sequenced by immunoSEQ multiplex PCR, and TCRdb holds only the in-frame ones, with some missing. The sample holds a few hundred thousand clones, 75% to 85% seen once. Sequencing was done on a sample of peripheral blood. The receptors originated from a human donor in a cohort sampled during active COVID-19.

Concerning this clone itself: The junction departs from the called germline gene at one end, perhaps through a read error. V and J are TRBV11-1 and TRBJ2-2; TRBD1 is a possible D gene (6 bases). CDR3 length equals 16 residues. CDR1 SGHAT and CDR2 FQDESV come from the germline V gene (reference sequence). CDR3 coding DNA: TGTGCCAGCAGTTTAGGGTCAGGGGTTGTCGCCGGGGAGCTGTTTTTT. The encoded protein is CASSLGSGVVAGELFF.

The chain joins TRBV27 to TRBJ2-1, with a tentative D call TRBD2 (6 bases). The germline V gene encodes CDR1 MNHEY and CDR2 SMNVEV (reference sequence). The V and J ends lost 0 bases and 0 bases respectively, with 9 bases between them. This CDR3 is 16 amino acids long. The CDR3 DNA follows: TGTGCCAGCAGTTTATCGCGGGGAAGCTCCTACAATGAGCAGTTCTTC. Translated: CASSLSRGSSYNEQFF.

V gene TRBV6-6 combines with J gene TRBJ1-6, with D unresolved. The CDR3 spans 15 residues. Germline V gene data show CDR1 as MNHNY and CDR2 as SVGAGI (reference sequence). Trimming shortened V by 0 bases and J by 8 bases, and 11 bases separated the two germline ends. CDR3 nucleotide sequence: TGTGCCAGCAGTTACTCGGAGGGCAGATATTCACCCCTCCACTTT. Translated: CASSYSEGRYSPLHF.

J is TRBJ2-1 and V is TRBV7-2, with 7 bases aligning to TRBD2. The ends lost 11 bases at V and 3 bases at J; junction bases unmatched: 16. The CDR3 spans 16 residues. Germline V gene data show CDR1 as SGHTA and CDR2 as FQGNSA. The CDR3 nucleotides read TGTGCCGAGCTAGCGGTTGTCCAACCCCACTACAATGAGCAGTTCTTC. This codes for CAELAVVQPHYNEQFF.

This chain links TRBV5-1 with TRBJ1-1, with 8 positions matching TRBD1. J gave up 4 bases and V 5 bases, and 13 bases lay outside the gene matches. CDR1 and CDR2 (germline): SGHRS, YFSETQ. The CDR3 runs 16 residues. The CDR3 loop reads CASRTSGGARVTEAFF. In nucleotides, the CDR3 is TGCGCCAGCAGAACGTCAGGGGGCGCGAGGGTCACTGAAGCTTTCTTT.

The chain employs TRBV28 and TRBJ1-5; 9 bases agree with TRBD1. The CDR3 consists of 14 residues. CDR1 and CDR2 from the germline V gene are MDHEN and SYDVKM. V was clipped by 6 bases and J by 6 bases; unmatched bases: 6. CDR3 sequence: CASSLTGGSQPQHF. The CDR3 nucleotides are TGTGCCAGCAGCCTGACAGGGGGTTCTCAGCCCCAGCATTTT.

This clone was detected only a few times. The V gene is TRBV29-1, the J gene TRBJ2-3, with 10 bases lining up with TRBD2. Per the germline V gene, CDR1 is SQVTM and CDR2 is ANQGSEA. V lost 7 bases to trimming and J lost 7 bases; unmatched junction nucleotides: 8. The CDR3 contains 13 residues. CDR3 sequence: CSGTPSGGYTQYF. Here the CDR3 DNA reads TGCAGCGGGACCCCTAGCGGGGGTTATACGCAGTATTTT.

The CDR3 is CSVEDLRSRGYTF. The DNA for the CDR3 is TGCAGCGTTGAAGATCTTCGATCGAGGGGCTACACCTTC. The chain has TRBV29-1 and TRBJ1-2; D is unclear. V lost 0 bases and J lost 8, with 13 bases in between. The germline V gene encodes CDR1 SQVTM and CDR2 ANQGSEA. This CDR3 region has 13 residues.

CDR3 protein: CASSLSGGIRAEAFF. The CDR3 coding sequence is TGTGCCAGCAGCTTAAGCGGGGGAATTCGGGCTGAAGCTTTCTTT. This chain joins TRBV7-2 and TRBJ1-1; a possible D gene is TRBD1 (5 bases). Per germline, CDR1 SGHTA and CDR2 FQGNSA. This CDR3 comprises 15 residues. Trimming shortened V by 2 bases and J by 6 bases, and 16 bases separated the two germline ends.

This clone showed up just a few times. The chain carries TRBV5-4 and TRBJ1-1; D possibly corresponds to TRBD1 (6 bases). In germline, CDR1 is SGHNT, CDR2 YYREEE (reference sequence). The CDR3 totals 16 residues. Trimming removed 2 bases at V and 1 base at J, with 15 bases between. The CDR3 region has the DNA TGTGCCAGCAGCTTTACTGGGGGGGCGGAGAACACTGAAGCTTTCTTT. As protein: CASSFTGGAENTEAFF.

The V gene is TRBV12-3 or TRBV12-4, the J gene TRBJ1-2; no clear D. V dropped 7 bases and J dropped 4 bases, with 13 bases sitting between them. The CDR3 is made up of 13 amino acids. The CDR3 nucleotides read TGTGCCAGCACCCTCGGGCGGGTCTATGGCTACACCTTC. Its translation: CASTLGRVYGYTF.

V is TRBV30 and J is TRBJ1-1, with D possibly being TRBD1 (5 bases). The germline gives CDR1 GTSNPN, CDR2 SVGIG (reference sequence). CDR3 length: 12 residues. Trimming removed 5 bases from V and 2 bases from J, with 9 bases in between. The CDR3 nucleotides read TGTGCCTGGTTTCAGGGCAACACTGAAGCTTTCTTT. Residues: CAWFQGNTEAFF.

J is TRBJ1-1 and V is TRBV5-1; 9 positions match TRBD1. Germline CDR1 is SGHRS and CDR2 is YFSETQ. This CDR3 contains 15 residues. V dropped 3 bases and J dropped 7; count of bases not matched to a gene: 10. The CDR3 region has the DNA TGCGCCAGCAGCTATACCGGGACAGGGACAAGTGAAGCTTTCTTT. This encodes CASSYTGTGTSEAFF.

V usage is TRBV7-3 and J usage is TRBJ2-2; D might be TRBD1 (6 bases). V lost 4 bases to trimming and J lost 1 base, with 10 bases between them. The CDR3 contains 15 residues. Germline V gives CDR1 SGHTA, CDR2 FQGTGA. The CDR3 loop reads CASSWTGQNTGELFF. The CDR3 bases are TGTGCCAGCAGCTGGACGGGACAGAACACCGGGGAGCTGTTTTTT.

The chain carries TRBV6-1 and TRBJ2-2; 10 bases are shared with TRBD1. V trimming: 4 bases; J trimming: 4 bases; junction bases outside the gene matches: 6. The CDR3 spans 16 residues. Per germline, CDR1 MNHNS and CDR2 SASEGT. The CDR3 reads CASSVGTGVITGELFF. CDR3 in DNA: TGTGCCAGCAGTGTAGGGACAGGGGTGATCACCGGGGAGCTGTTTTTT.

V usage is TRBV6-5 and J usage is TRBJ1-1; no clear D gene. V dropped 7 bases and J dropped 0 bases, with 12 bases sitting between them. The CDR3 length is 14 residues. CDR1 is MNHEY, CDR2 SVGAGI, per germline. The CDR3 nucleotides read TGTGCCAGCACCCGGGATAGAATGAACACTGAAGCTTTCTTT. Amino acids: CASTRDRMNTEAFF.

The rearrangement links TRBV5-4 to TRBJ1-5; 7 nucleotides agree with TRBD1. This CDR3 comprises 14 residues. Losses at the gene ends were 5 bases for V and 2 bases for J; bases not matched to a gene: 4. Germline CDR1 SGHNT, CDR2 YYREEE (reference sequence). CDR3 in amino acids: CASSDGTGNQPQHF. The CDR3 bases are TGTGCCAGCAGTGATGGGACAGGCAATCAGCCCCAGCATTTT.

V usage is TRBV9 and J usage is TRBJ2-7; TRBD2 matches at 10 bases. CDR1 and CDR2 (germline): SGDLS, YYNGEE. The CDR3 is made up of 17 amino acids. V trimming: 0 bases; J trimming: 1 base; junction bases outside the gene matches: 7. The CDR3 DNA sequence: TGTGCCAGCAGCGTAGGGGTGCCAGCGGGGGGGTCCTACGAGCAGTACTTC. It specifies CASSVGVPAGGSYEQYF.

This clone was detected only once. V gene TRBV19 combines with J gene TRBJ1-2; TRBD1 is a possible D gene (5 bases). CDR3 size: 15 residues. Germline CDR1 reads LNHDA; CDR2 reads SQIVND (reference sequence). The V end lost 3 bases, the J end lost 4 bases, and 15 bases lay between the germline ends. CDR3 residues: CASSISGGVAYGYTF. CDR3 nucleotide sequence: TGTGCCAGTAGTATCTCCGGGGGAGTTGCCTATGGCTACACCTTC.

This clone has just one count. The rearrangement uses TRBV5-6 and TRBJ1-2; D gene unclear. The CDR3 has 16 residues. The V end lost 0 bases, the J end lost 3 bases, and 15 bases lay between the germline ends. CDR1 is SGHDT and CDR2 is YYEEEE in the germline V gene. This CDR3 reads CASSLGSAKSYYGYTF. The CDR3 nucleotides are TGTGCCAGCAGCTTGGGTTCCGCGAAATCCTACTATGGCTACACCTTC.

On this clone: The same CDR3 also results from other DNA sequences found in this sample. The rearrangement links TRBV5-1 to TRBJ1-2; D unresolved. Germline V gives CDR1 SGHRS, CDR2 YFSETQ. The V end lost 0 bases, the J end lost 2 bases, and 8 bases lay between the germline ends. The CDR3 consists of 14 residues. CDR3 protein: CASSLGRGNYGYTF. The CDR3 nucleotides read TGCGCCAGCAGCTTGGGTCGAGGGAACTATGGCTACACCTTC.

The V and J genes are TRBV9 and TRBJ2-1, with TRBD2 matching over 8 bases. J lost 6 bases, V lost 4 bases, and 21 bases had no gene match. Per germline, CDR1 SGDLS and CDR2 YYNGEE. This CDR3 spans 19 amino acids. For the CDR3, the DNA is TGTGCCAGCAGCCCGAGAATTGGGCTAGCGGGTTCCCCTGGCAATGAGCAGTTCTTC. Amino acids: CASSPRIGLAGSPGNEQFF.

The rearrangement joins TRBV7-9 to TRBJ2-2, with 9 bases aligning to TRBD1. Trimming removed 5 bases from V and 3 bases from J; junction bases left unmatched: 13. CDR3 size: 18 residues. Germline V gene data show CDR1 as SEHNR and CDR2 as FQNEAQ (reference sequence). The CDR3 spells CASSPLGTGMFDTGELFF. The DNA of the CDR3 is TGTGCCAGCAGCCCGCTAGGGACAGGGATGTTCGACACCGGGGAGCTGTTTTTT.

The chain employs TRBV12-3 or TRBV12-4 and TRBJ1-5; unclear D gene. The V end lost 6 bases, the J end lost 1 base, and 7 bases lay between the germline ends. This CDR3 contains 13 residues. The CDR3 DNA is TGTGCCAGCAGCACACAGAGCAATCAGCCCCAGCATTTT. The encoded protein is CASSTQSNQPQHF.

V usage is TRBV14 and J usage is TRBJ1-1, with a weak D call TRBD1 (5 bases). The V gene's germline CDR1 is SGHDN and CDR2 FVKESK. The CDR3 totals 14 residues. With 2 bases removed from V and 5 bases from J, the gap between germline ends came to 12 bases. The CDR3 loop is CASSQQGKGTEAFF. In nucleotides, the CDR3 is TGTGCCAGCAGCCAACAGGGAAAAGGAACTGAAGCTTTCTTT.

The gene calls are TRBV19 and TRBJ1-5, with D hard to call. The V and J ends lost 3 bases and 8 bases respectively, with 14 bases between them. This CDR3 comprises 14 residues. Germline-derived CDR1 and CDR2 are LNHDA and SQIVND (reference sequence). The CDR3 is CASSILGEVEPQHF. CDR3 sequence (DNA): TGTGCCAGTAGTATCCTCGGGGAGGTAGAGCCCCAGCATTTT.

The chain has TRBV5-1 and TRBJ1-2; TRBD1 matches 10 bases. The CDR3 loop spans 15 amino acids. CDR1 and CDR2 from the germline V gene are SGHRS and YFSETQ. Trimming at V came to 3 bases and at J to 0 bases, leaving 2 bases not matched to a gene. Here the CDR3 DNA reads TGCGCCAGCAGCTGGACAGGGGGGTCTAACTATGGCTACACCTTC. Amino acid sequence: CASSWTGGSNYGYTF.

The chain recombines TRBV12-3 or TRBV12-4 with TRBJ1-1; D may be TRBD1 (5 bases). V lost 7 bases, J lost 8 bases, and 17 bases lay in between. This CDR3 is built from 13 residues. The CDR3 nucleotides read TGTGCCAGCATCCTATTGGGGACTTTGGAAGCTTTCTTT. Its protein is CASILLGTLEAFF.